These 8 T cell receptor beta chains originate from one sample sequenced in a study of T cell responses to AZD1222 COVID-19 vaccine. The data were produced by immunoSEQ multiplex PCR, yet TCRdb's version contains in-frame clones alone and is incomplete. The sample contains 80,000 or so clones, approximately 90% of which appear only once. The sequenced sample was peripheral blood, obtained 28 days after the second AZD1222 dose. These receptors originate from an adult who received the AZD1222 COVID-19 vaccine.

The CDR3 nucleotides are TGTGCCAGCAGCTACAGGGGTTTAGGCACTGAAGCTTTCTTT. Translated: CASSYRGLGTEAFF. The chain recombines TRBV28 with TRBJ1-1; 7 nucleotides agree with TRBD1. The V and J ends lost 6 bases and 4 bases, in that order; junction bases with no gene match: 8. CDR1 is MDHEN, CDR2 SYDVKM, per germline. The CDR3 has 14 residues.

The chain couples TRBV7-2 to TRBJ1-5; weak D call: TRBD1 (6 bases). Trimming took 4 bases from V and 3 from J, leaving 13 bases between them. CDR3 size: 15 residues. Germline V gene lookup returns CDR1 SGHTA and CDR2 FQGNSA. CDR3 bases: TGTGCCAGCAGCTCCGGGGGGGGCCTCAATCAGCCCCAGCATTTT. Amino acid sequence: CASSSGGGLNQPQHF.

The chain uses TRBV29-1 and TRBJ1-1; no clear D gene. The CDR3 runs 13 residues. V lost 7 bases to trimming and J lost 4 bases, with 16 bases between them. Germline CDR1 is SQVTM and CDR2 is ANQGSEA. The CDR3 spells CSAIIQAGTEAFF. The CDR3 DNA is TGCAGCGCCATAATTCAGGCCGGCACTGAAGCTTTCTTT.

The chain combines TRBV27 with TRBJ2-7, with a tentative D call TRBD1 (6 bases). The V and J ends lost 4 bases and 9 bases respectively, with 19 bases between them. Germline V gene lookup returns CDR1 MNHEY and CDR2 SMNVEV (reference sequence). The CDR3 length is 14 residues. The CDR3 loop is CASSYLSQTGGQYF. The CDR3 DNA is TGTGCCAGCAGTTACCTTTCTCAGACAGGAGGGCAGTACTTC.

The chain employs TRBV30 and TRBJ1-2, with D perhaps matching TRBD1 (5 bases). The V end was cut by 0 bases, the J end by 7 bases, with 15 bases between. This CDR3 has 14 amino acids. The germline V gene encodes CDR1 GTSNPN and CDR2 SVGIG (reference sequence). CDR3 in amino acids: CAWSVGRGRVGYTF. The CDR3 DNA sequence: TGTGCCTGGAGTGTAGGCCGGGGCAGGGTTGGCTACACCTTC.

This chain links TRBV28 with TRBJ1-1; 9 nucleotides line up with TRBD1. The ends lost 11 bases at V and 9 bases at J; junction bases unmatched: 7. Germline assignment: CDR1 MDHEN and CDR2 SYDVKM. The CDR3 runs to 11 residues. The CDR3 spells CAGRGTGKAFF. The CDR3 DNA is TGTGCCGGCCGCGGGACAGGGAAAGCTTTCTTT.

This clone was counted a single time. The chain recombines TRBV21-1 with TRBJ1-2. TRBV21-1 is tagged as a pseudogene. The CDR3 runs 12 residues. The CDR3 DNA follows: TGTGCCAGCAGCAATTGCGTCACCCGCTGGACCTTC. It translates to CASSNCVTRWTF.

The chain uses TRBV7-8 and TRBJ1-1; no firm D call. The length of the CDR3 is 15 residues. V gave up 5 bases and J gave up 1 base, with 14 bases separating them. Germline V gene data show CDR1 as SGHVS and CDR2 as FQNEAQ. CDR3 sequence (DNA): TGTGCCAGCAGCCCTGGCCTTCCGGGGAACACTGAAGCTTTCTTT. Its protein is CASSPGLPGNTEAFF.